This TCR beta chain originates from a study of metastatic and nonmetastatic thyroid tumors. As processed by the authors: Clinicopathological groups of papillary thyroid cancer showed CDR3 differences that were used to build a distant-metastasis classifier. TCRdb called clones again from the PCR reads with MiXCR. In this record, the V and J calls reflect TCRdb's handling and not the investigators' own analysis. The data show some 35,000 clones, about 26% seen once. Not a single patient had been given any form of treatment at any point before undergoing thyroid surgery. By share of the sample, this clone is medium-sized (0.01 to 0.1%). The CDR3 totals 14 residues. The V gene lost 5 bases and the J gene lost 0 bases, with 9 bases spanning the gap. Germline V gene lookup returns CDR1 MNHEY and CDR2 SVGEGT.

The chain couples TRBV6-2 or TRBV6-3 to TRBJ2-3; D not resolved. The origin of this receptor is a male donor with papillary thyroid cancer or a benign thyroid nodule (not recorded which). Some clones in this sample may be carry-over from other donors' samples. The sequenced sample was blood. In nucleotides, the CDR3 is TGTGCCAGCAGTAGTGGCGAGAGCACAGATACGCAGTATTTT. As protein: CASSSGESTDTQYF.